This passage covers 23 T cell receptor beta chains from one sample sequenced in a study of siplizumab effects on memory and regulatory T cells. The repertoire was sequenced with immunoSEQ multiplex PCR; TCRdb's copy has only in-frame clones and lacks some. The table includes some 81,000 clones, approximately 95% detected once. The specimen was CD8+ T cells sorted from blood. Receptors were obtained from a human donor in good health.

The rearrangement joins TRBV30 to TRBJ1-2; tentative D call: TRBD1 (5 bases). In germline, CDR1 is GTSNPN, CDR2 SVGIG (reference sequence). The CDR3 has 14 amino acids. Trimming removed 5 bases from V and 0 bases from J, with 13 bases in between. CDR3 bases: TGTGCCTGGTCACCAGGGACTTCTAACTATGGCTACACCTTC. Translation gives CAWSPGTSNYGYTF.

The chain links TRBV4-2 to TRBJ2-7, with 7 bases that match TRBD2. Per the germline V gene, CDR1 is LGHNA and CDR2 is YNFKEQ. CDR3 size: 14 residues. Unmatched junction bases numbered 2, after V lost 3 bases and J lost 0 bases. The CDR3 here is CASSHGGSSYEQYF. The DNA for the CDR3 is TGTGCCAGCAGCCACGGGGGGAGCTCCTACGAGCAGTACTTC.

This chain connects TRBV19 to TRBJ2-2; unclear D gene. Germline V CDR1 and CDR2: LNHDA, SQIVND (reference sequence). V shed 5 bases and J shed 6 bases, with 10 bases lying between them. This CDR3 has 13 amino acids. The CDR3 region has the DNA TGTGCCAGTAGTCCCCCTGGGCCCGGGGAGCTGTTTTTT. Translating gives CASSPPGPGELFF.

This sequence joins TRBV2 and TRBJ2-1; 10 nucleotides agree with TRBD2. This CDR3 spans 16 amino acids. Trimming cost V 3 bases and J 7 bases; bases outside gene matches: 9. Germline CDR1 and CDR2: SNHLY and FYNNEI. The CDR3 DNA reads TGTGCCAGCAGTGAGCAAGCGGGAGGGCGTACGAATGAGCAGTTCTTC. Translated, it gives CASSEQAGGRTNEQFF.

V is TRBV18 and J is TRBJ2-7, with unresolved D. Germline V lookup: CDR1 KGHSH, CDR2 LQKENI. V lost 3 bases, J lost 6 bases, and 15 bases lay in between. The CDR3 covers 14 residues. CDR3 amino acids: CASSPGTALVEQYF. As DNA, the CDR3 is TGTGCCAGCTCACCCGGCACCGCGCTTGTCGAGCAGTACTTC. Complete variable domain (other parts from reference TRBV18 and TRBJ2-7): NAGVMQNPRHLVRRRGQEARLRCSPMKGHSHVYWYRQLPEEGLKFMVYLQKENIIDESGMPKERFSAEFPKEGPSILRIQQVVRGDSAAYFCASSPGTALVEQYFGPGTRLTVT.

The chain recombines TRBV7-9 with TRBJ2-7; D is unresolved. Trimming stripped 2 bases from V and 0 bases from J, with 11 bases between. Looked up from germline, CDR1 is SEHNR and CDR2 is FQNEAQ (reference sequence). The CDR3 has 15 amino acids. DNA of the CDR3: TGTGCCAGCAGCTTATCGGGCCCGCACTCCTACGAGCAGTACTTC. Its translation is CASSLSGPHSYEQYF.

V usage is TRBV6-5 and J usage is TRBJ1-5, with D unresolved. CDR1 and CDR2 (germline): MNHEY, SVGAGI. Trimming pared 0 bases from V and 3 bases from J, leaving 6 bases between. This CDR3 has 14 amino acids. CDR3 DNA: TGTGCCAGCAGTTACTCGGGAGACAATCAGCCCCAGCATTTT. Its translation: CASSYSGDNQPQHF.

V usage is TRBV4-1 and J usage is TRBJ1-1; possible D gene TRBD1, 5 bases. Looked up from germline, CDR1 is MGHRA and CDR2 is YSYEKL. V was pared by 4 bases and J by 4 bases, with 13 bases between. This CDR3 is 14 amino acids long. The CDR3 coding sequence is TGCGCCAGCAGCCTTCCTTCAGGGAGCACTGAAGCTTTCTTT. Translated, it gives CASSLPSGSTEAFF.

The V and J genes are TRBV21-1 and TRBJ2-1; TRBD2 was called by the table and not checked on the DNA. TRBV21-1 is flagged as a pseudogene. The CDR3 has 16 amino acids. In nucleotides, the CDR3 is TGTGCCAGCAGCAAAGCGCGGCGGGAGGGCCTTGTTGAGCAGTTCTTC. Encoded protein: CASSKARREGLVEQFF.

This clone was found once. CDR3 residues: CASSLTGTGEATNEKLFF. The CDR3 DNA follows: TGCGCCAGCAGCCTCACCGGGACAGGGGAAGCAACTAATGAAAAACTGTTTTTT. The rearrangement uses TRBV5-1 and TRBJ1-4; 10 bases are a match to TRBD1. V gave up 4 bases and J gave up 0 bases; unmatched junction bases: 9. The CDR3 contains 18 residues. Germline CDR1 and CDR2: SGHRS and YFSETQ.

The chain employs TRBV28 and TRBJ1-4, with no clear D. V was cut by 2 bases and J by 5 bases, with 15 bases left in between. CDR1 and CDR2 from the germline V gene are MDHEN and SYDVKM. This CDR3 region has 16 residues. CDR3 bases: TGTGCCAGCAGTTTAGGAGGACGGTACCCGAATGAAAAACTGTTTTTT. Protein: CASSLGGRYPNEKLFF.

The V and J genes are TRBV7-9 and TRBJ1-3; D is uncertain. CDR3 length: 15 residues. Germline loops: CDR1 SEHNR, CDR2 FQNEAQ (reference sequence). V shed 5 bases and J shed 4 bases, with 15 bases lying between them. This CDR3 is CASSPFEDYGNTIYF. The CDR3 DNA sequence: TGTGCCAGCAGCCCTTTCGAGGACTACGGAAACACCATATATTTT.

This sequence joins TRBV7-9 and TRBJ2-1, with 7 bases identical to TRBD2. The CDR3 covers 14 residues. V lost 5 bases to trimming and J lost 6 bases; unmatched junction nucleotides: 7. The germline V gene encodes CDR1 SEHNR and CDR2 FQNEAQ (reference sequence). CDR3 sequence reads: CASSPQRDPNEQFF. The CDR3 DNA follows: TGTGCCAGCAGCCCTCAGCGGGATCCCAATGAGCAGTTCTTC.

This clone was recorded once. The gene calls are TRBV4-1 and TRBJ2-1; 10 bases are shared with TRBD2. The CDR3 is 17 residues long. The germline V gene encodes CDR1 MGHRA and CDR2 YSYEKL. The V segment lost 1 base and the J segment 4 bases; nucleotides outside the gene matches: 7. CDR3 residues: CASSQVSGLALYNEQFF. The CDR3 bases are TGCGCCAGCAGCCAAGTGTCGGGACTAGCGCTTTACAATGAGCAGTTCTTC.

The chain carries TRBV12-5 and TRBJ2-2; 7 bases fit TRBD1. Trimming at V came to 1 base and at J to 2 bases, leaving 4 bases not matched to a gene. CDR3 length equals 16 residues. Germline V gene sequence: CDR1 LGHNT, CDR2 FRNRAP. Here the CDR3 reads CASGLEGGRNTGELFF. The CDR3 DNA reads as TGTGCTAGTGGTTTGGAAGGGGGCAGAAACACCGGGGAGCTGTTTTTT.

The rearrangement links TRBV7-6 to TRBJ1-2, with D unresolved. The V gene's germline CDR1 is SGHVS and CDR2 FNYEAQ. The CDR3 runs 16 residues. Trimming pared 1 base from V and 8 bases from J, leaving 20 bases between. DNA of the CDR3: TGTGCCAGCAGCTTAGGCGGATCCTCGGCCTACGGAGGCTACACCTTC. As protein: CASSLGGSSAYGGYTF.

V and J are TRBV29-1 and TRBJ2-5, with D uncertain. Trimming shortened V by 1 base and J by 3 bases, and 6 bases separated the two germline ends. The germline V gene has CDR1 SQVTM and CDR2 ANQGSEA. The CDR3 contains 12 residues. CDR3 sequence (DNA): TGCAGCGTTGAAGGGGGTGAAGAGACCCAGTACTTC. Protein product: CSVEGGEETQYF.

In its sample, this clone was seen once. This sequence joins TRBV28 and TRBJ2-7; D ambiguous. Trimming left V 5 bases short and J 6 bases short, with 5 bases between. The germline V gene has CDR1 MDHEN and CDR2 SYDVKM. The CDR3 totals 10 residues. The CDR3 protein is CASSSSEQYF. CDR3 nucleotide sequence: TGTGCCAGCAGTAGCTCCGAGCAGTACTTC. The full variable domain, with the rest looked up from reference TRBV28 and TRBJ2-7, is DVKVTQSSRYLVKRTGEKVFLECVQDMDHENMFWYRQDPGLGLRLIYFSYDVKMKEKGDIPEGYSVSREKKERFSLILESASTNQTSMYLCASSSSEQYFGPGTRLTVT.

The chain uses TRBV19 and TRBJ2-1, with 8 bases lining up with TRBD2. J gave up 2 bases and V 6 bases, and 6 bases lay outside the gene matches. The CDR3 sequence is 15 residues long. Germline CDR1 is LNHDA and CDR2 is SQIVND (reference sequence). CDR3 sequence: CASSPTGGPYNEQFF. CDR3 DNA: TGTGCCAGTAGCCCGACGGGAGGGCCCTACAATGAGCAGTTCTTC.

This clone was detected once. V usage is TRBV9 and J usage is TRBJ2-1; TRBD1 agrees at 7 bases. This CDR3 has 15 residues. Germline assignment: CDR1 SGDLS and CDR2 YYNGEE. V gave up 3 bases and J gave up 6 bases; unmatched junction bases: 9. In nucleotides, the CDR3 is TGTGCCAGCAGCGGCCCCGAGACAGGGCGCAATGAGCAGTTCTTC. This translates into CASSGPETGRNEQFF.

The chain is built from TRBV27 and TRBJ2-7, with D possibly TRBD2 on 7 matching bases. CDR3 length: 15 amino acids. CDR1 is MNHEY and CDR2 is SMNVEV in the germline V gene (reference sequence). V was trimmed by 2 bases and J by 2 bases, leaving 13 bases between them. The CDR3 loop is CASSLMGGGPYEQYF. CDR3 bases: TGTGCCAGCAGTTTAATGGGCGGGGGCCCCTACGAGCAGTACTTC.

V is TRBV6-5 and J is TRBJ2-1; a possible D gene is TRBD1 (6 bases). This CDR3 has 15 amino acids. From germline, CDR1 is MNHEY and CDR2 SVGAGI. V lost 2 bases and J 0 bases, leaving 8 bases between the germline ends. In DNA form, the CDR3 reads TGTGCCAGCAGTTACGACAGGAGCTCCTACAATGAGCAGTTCTTC. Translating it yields CASSYDRSSYNEQFF.

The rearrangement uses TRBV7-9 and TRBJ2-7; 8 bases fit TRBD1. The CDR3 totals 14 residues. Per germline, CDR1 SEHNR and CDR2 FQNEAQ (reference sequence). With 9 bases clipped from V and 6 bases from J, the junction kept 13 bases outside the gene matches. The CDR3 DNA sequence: TGTGCCAGTCAACCGCCGGACAGGGTTAGCGAGCAGTACTTC. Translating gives CASQPPDRVSEQYF.